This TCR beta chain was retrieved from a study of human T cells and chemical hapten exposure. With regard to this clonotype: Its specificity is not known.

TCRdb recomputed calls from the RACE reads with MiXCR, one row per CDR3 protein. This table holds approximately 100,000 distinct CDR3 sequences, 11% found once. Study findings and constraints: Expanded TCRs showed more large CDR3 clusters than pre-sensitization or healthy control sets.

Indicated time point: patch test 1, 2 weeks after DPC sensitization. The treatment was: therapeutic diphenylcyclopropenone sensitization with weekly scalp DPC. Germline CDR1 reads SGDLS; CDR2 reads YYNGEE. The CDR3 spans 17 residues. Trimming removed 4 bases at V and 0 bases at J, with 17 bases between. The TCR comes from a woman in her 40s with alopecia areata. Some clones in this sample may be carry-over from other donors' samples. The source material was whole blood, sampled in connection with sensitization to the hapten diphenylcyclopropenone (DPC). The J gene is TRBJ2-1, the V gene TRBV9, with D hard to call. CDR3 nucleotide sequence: TGTGCCAGCAGCCCCCGACACATCTCTAGCTCCTACAATGAGCAGTTCTTC. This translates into CASSPRHISSSYNEQFF.